This record looks at one T cell receptor (beta chain) sequence and its context. Over around 19 PCR cycles, TCRs were amplified from a constant-region primer and V-primer adapter. Amplification of the isolated mRNA used in vitro transcription. From the reads, TCRdb called clonotypes with MiXCR, one entry per CDR3 protein. This sample yields about 50,000 distinct CDR3 sequences, of which about 11% are seen a single time; 5.5% to 7.5% belongs to the top ten. Regarding time point: before trial treatment. These data come from a study of low-dose radiotherapy and immunotherapy resistance in tumors. Whole-study context: TRAV and TRBV primers primed cDNA for both TCRalpha and TCRbeta.

V lost 0 bases and J lost 4, with 12 bases in between. CDR3 length: 15 residues. Germline values: CDR1 MNHNY, CDR2 SVGAGI (reference sequence). The receptor was isolated from a female donor with ovarian cancer. Sample: PBMCs, taken before treatment. V usage is TRBV6-6 and J usage is TRBJ1-1; D is perhaps TRBD1 (6 bases). CDR3 protein: CASSYSNTGLTEAFF. The CDR3 region has the DNA TGTGCCAGCAGTTACTCTAATACAGGGCTCACTGAAGCTTTCTTT.